This T cell receptor beta chain was observed in a study of T cell responses to AZD1222 COVID-19 vaccine (dated by TCRdb to about 2021). Background for the entire study: AZD1222 recipients whose second dose came at about 4 weeks and those whose second dose came at about 12 weeks were combined into one group, since spike-specific TCR depth and breadth did not differ between the two schedules. TCR sequencing was performed for about 250 trial participants, of whom roughly 200 were given two doses of AZD1222 and approximately 25 were given two doses of MenACWY control vaccine. Trial participants were enrolled by age into 18-55, 56-69 and 70-plus year subgroups, with roughly 150, 30 and 60 TCR-sequenced participants respectively. What the authors observed across the whole study: The 56-69-year group was small, and its depth increase did not reach significance, likely because of low power. A significant rise in spike-specific TCR breadth and depth was observed after two AZD1222 doses relative to day 0 and relative to MenACWY recipients. Participants were mostly white British and included more females than males, and it was suggested by the authors that clonal diversity may have been underestimated. Conclusions about previously exposed vaccinees are limited, since just six AZD1222 recipients were seropositive for SARS-CoV-2 at baseline. Reportedly, close to half of the unique spike-specific TCRs recognized epitopes lying outside the regions that are mutated in the B.1.351 and B.1.1.7 variants. Because no day 14 peak-response samples were available, repertoires were characterized only after the peak T cell response. The vaccine-associated CD4 TCRs covered the entire spike protein, and the dominant responses fell in regions 160-218 and 743-854.

Per the publication, the time point label means: baseline before first vaccination. Vaccinee samples came from UK trials COV001 and COV002, including a single-blind randomized controlled phase 2/3 trial of AZD1222 (ChAdOx1 nCoV-19) in healthy adults. For TCRbeta chain sequencing, PBMC samples from trial participants were taken at day 0 and at day 28 after the second dose. A word on this clone: Its antigen specificity is not known. Base qualities are not recorded, but no much larger clone differs from it by a single base.

Trimming accounts for 5 bases at V and 0 bases at J, while the number of junction bases matched to no gene is 3. As encoded in the germline V gene (reference sequence), CDR1 is MNHEY while CDR2 is SMNVEV. Including the terminal cysteine and phenylalanine, the CDR3 comprises 15 residues. The read is trimmed to its CDR3 DNA, 45 bases read in frame from base 1. The CDR3 regions of human TCRbeta chains were analyzed by immunosequencing. On the study's bioinformatics: Repertoire TCRs were matched against a reference library of SARS-CoV-2-specific TCRs generated with the MIRA antigen-specificity platform. Breadth meant the fraction of unique TCRs that were SARS-CoV-2-associated, whereas depth meant the fraction of total T cells that were SARS-CoV-2-associated. Using the MIRA data, each spike-specific TCR was mapped to the spike region that the TCR reacts to and placed in a CD4 or CD8 class. Log10-transformed breadth and depth values were compared by one-way ANOVA with Sidak's multiple comparisons tests. In TCRdb, the immuneACCESS table is reduced to in-frame sequences with V and J assigned. These tables do not hold every clone; where another copy was compared, an unresolved V gene accounts for under half, and the others remain unexplained. V, J and clone size derive from that table, while D and trimming were established from the DNA sequence. The sample profile shows approximately 140,000 clones; about 95% of them were found once. 1.3% of the sample rests with the top ten.

This clonotype originated in an adult in good health. Rearrangement joined TRBV27 to TRBJ2-1; 8 nucleotides in the junction match TRBD2. Sequences were derived from peripheral blood, sampled on day 0 of AZD1222 vaccination. This receptor carries the CDR3 CASSIRGGSYNEQFF. The DNA sequence reads TGTGCCAGCAGTATACGGGGGGGCTCCTACAATGAGCAGTTCTTC.